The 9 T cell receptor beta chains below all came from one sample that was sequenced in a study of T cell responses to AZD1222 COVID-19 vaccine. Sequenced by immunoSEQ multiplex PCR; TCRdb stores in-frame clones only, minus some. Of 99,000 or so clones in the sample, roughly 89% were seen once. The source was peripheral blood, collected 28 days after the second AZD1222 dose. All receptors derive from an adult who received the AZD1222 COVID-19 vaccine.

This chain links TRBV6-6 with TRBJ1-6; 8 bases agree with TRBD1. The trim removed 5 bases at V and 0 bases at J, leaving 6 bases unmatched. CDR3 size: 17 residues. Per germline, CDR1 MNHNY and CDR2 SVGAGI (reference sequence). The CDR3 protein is CASSQRTGSSYNSPLHF. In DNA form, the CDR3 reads TGTGCCAGCAGTCAAAGGACAGGGAGCTCCTATAATTCACCCCTCCACTTT.

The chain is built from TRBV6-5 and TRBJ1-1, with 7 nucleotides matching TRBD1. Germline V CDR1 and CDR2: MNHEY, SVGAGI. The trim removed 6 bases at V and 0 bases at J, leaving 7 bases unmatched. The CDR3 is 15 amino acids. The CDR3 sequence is CASSPGQGVNTEAFF. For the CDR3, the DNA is TGTGCCAGCAGCCCCGGGCAGGGGGTGAACACTGAAGCTTTCTTT.

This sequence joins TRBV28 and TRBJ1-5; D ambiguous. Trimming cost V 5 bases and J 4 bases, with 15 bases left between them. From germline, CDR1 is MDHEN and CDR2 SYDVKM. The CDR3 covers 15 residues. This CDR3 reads CASSPSGRSNQPQHF. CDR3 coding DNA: TGTGCCAGCAGTCCCTCCGGCAGAAGTAATCAGCCCCAGCATTTT.

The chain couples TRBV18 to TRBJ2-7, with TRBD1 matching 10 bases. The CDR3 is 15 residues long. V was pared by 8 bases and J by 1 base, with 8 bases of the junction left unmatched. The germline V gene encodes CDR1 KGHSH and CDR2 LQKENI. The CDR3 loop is CASRKGQGVSYEQYF. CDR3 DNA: TGTGCCAGCCGAAAAGGACAGGGGGTTTCCTACGAGCAGTACTTC.

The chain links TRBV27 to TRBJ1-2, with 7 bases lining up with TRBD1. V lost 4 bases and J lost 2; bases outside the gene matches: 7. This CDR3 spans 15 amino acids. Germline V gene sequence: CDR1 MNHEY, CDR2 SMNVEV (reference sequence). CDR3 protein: CASSSQNRGNYGYTF. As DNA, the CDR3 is TGTGCCAGCAGTTCCCAAAACAGGGGCAACTATGGCTACACCTTC.

As DNA, the CDR3 is TGCGCCAGCAGCCAGACTAGCGGTAGCACAGATACGCAGTATTTT. Translating it yields CASSQTSGSTDTQYF. The V gene is TRBV4-3, the J gene TRBJ2-3; TRBD2 agrees at 9 bases. The CDR3 covers 15 residues. Germline CDR1 is LGHNA and CDR2 is YSLEER. Losses at the gene ends were 3 bases for V and 0 bases for J; bases not matched to a gene: 1.

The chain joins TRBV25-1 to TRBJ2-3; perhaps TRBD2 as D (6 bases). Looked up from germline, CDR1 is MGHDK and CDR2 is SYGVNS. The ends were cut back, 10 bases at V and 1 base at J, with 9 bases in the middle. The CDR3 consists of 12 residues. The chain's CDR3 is CATSSGTDTQYF. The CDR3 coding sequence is TGTGCCACCTCTAGCGGCACAGATACGCAGTATTTT. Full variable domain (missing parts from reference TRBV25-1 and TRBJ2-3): EADIYQTPRYLVIGTGKKITLECSQTMGHDKMYWYQQDPGMELHLIHYSYGVNSTEKGDLSSESTVSRIRTEHFPLTLESARPSHTSQYLCATSSGTDTQYFGPGTRLTVL.

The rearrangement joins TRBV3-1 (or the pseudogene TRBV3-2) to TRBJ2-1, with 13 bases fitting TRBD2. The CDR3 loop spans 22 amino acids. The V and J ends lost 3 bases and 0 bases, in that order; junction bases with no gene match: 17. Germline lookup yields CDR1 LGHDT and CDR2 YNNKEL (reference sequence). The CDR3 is CASSHYLFIGTSGAGSYNEQFF. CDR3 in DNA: TGTGCCAGCAGCCACTATTTATTTATCGGGACTAGCGGGGCCGGCTCCTACAATGAGCAGTTCTTC.

CDR3 in DNA: TGTGCCAGCAGTGAAACCGGGACAGCGAACACTGAAGCTTTCTTT. This sequence encodes CASSETGTANTEAFF. V and J are TRBV6-4 and TRBJ1-1, with 7 bases fitting TRBD1. This CDR3 contains 15 residues. Trimming removed 3 bases from V and 1 base from J; junction bases left unmatched: 5. The germline V gene has CDR1 MRHNA and CDR2 SNTAGT.